This T cell receptor (beta chain) originates from a study of blood T cell repertoires in COVID-19. Looking at the study overall: The United States, Italy and Spain provided the acute and convalescent COVID-19 samples.

Symptom resolution, clearance, or two negative PCRs marked donors in Cohort 3 as recovered. Per germline, CDR1 SGHTA and CDR2 FQGNSA. Trimming removed 1 base from V and 0 bases from J; junction bases left unmatched: 8. The CDR3 consists of 17 residues. Original data processing: Amplification from reference gene primers served as the basis for estimated nucleated cell counts. Repertoires were generated with immunoSEQ multiplex PCR, while TCRdb's copy carries only in-frame clones and drops some. That table is the source of V, J and clone size, and D and trimming were worked out from the DNA. Counted here are approximately 500,000 clones, roughly 90% occurring once; the ten biggest clones make up approximately 2%.

The TCR was taken from a woman in her thirties or forties who had recovered from COVID-19. The sequencing input was PBMCs or T cells enriched from blood (not recorded which). The chain combines TRBV7-2 with TRBJ2-7, with TRBD2 matching 8 bases. CDR3 DNA sequence: TGTGCCAGCAGCTTAGGAGCGGGAGTCGGCTTCTCCTACGAGCAGTACTTC. Protein: CASSLGAGVGFSYEQYF.